These 28 T cell receptor beta chains were all obtained from the same sample, sequenced in a study of read filtering for tumor transcriptome and immune sequencing. This library used roughly 400 ng RNA and molecular barcoded adaptors spanning alpha/delta and beta/gamma chains. TCRdb processed the reads anew with MiXCR; each CDR3 protein has one entry. The profile shows 75,000 to 95,000 distinct CDR3 sequences, about 12% of them singletons. The sample consisted of a population of CD138-negative cells sorted from bone marrow. The receptors shown here come from a donor aged 40 or older with multiple myeloma.

This clonotype was recorded many times. The chain recombines TRBV5-1 with TRBJ1-1; a possible D gene is TRBD1 (5 bases). CDR3 length: 14 residues. The V and J ends lost 2 bases and 1 base respectively, with 9 bases between them. In germline, CDR1 is SGHRS, CDR2 YFSETQ. The CDR3 protein is CASSFDSANTEAFF. The DNA of the CDR3 is TGCGCCAGCAGCTTTGACAGTGCGAACACTGAAGCTTTCTTT.

This clonotype was counted many times. This chain links TRBV20-1 with TRBJ2-1; D unclear. Germline V lookup: CDR1 DFQATT, CDR2 SNEGSKA (reference sequence). The CDR3 covers 14 residues. The ends were cut back, 2 bases at V and 1 base at J, with 9 bases in the middle. The CDR3 coding sequence is TGCAGTGCTAGAAAGGGTAGTTCCTACAATGAGCAGTTCTTC. As protein: CSARKGSSYNEQFF.

This clonotype was detected ten times or more. Possible read error: a much larger clone is one base away. The chain has TRBV20-1 and TRBJ2-1, with no clear D. Germline V lookup: CDR1 DFQATT, CDR2 SNEGSKA (reference sequence). The CDR3 sequence is 11 residues long. The CDR3: CSAPAYNGQFF. The CDR3, as DNA: TGCAGTGCTCCAGCGTACAATGGGCAGTTCTTC.

The sample holds many counts of this clonotype. V and J are TRBV2 and TRBJ1-4; D is uncertain. CDR1 and CDR2 (germline): SNHLY, FYNNEI. Trimming shortened V by 3 bases and J by 5 bases, and 7 bases separated the two germline ends. This CDR3 spans 13 amino acids. CDR3 loop: CASSDQQNEKLFF. The CDR3 coding sequence is TGTGCCAGCAGTGACCAACAGAATGAAAAACTGTTTTTT.

This clonotype was seen ten or more times. The chain uses TRBV5-1 and TRBJ1-3, with 9 nucleotides matching TRBD1. The ends lost 3 bases at V and 0 bases at J; junction bases unmatched: 4. Per germline, CDR1 SGHRS and CDR2 YFSETQ. The CDR3 is 16 residues long. CDR3 DNA sequence: TGCGCCAGCAGCTCGGGGACAGGGAGCTCTGGAAACACCATATATTTT. It translates to CASSSGTGSSGNTIYF.

This clonotype was detected ten times or more. The chain links TRBV3-1 to TRBJ2-3; D possibly corresponds to TRBD2 (6 bases). This CDR3 comprises 14 residues. V lost 9 bases and J lost 2, with 15 bases in between. Looked up from germline, CDR1 is LGHDT and CDR2 is YNNKEL (reference sequence). This chain's CDR3 is CASTRREDTDTQYF. The CDR3 coding sequence is TGTGCCAGTACTAGGAGGGAAGACACAGATACGCAGTATTTT.

This clonotype came up many times. This chain connects TRBV7-8 to TRBJ2-2, with D tentatively TRBD1 (5 bases). The germline V gene encodes CDR1 SGHVS and CDR2 FQNEAQ. Trimming shortened V by 2 bases and J by 0 bases, and 7 bases separated the two germline ends. The CDR3 extends over 15 amino acids. CDR3 amino acids: CASSLQGANTGELFF. CDR3 nucleotides: TGTGCCAGCAGCTTACAGGGCGCGAACACCGGGGAGCTGTTTTTT.

This clonotype was observed many times. The chain uses TRBV6-5 and TRBJ1-1; D is perhaps TRBD1 (5 bases). Germline CDR1 MNHEY, CDR2 SVGAGI. V was pared by 2 bases and J by 1 base, with 8 bases between. This CDR3 has 14 residues. The CDR3 DNA sequence: TGTGCCAGCAGTTACACAGGTTCGAACACTGAAGCTTTCTTT. This gives the protein CASSYTGSNTEAFF.

At least ten counts were recorded for this clonotype. V and J are TRBV29-1 and TRBJ2-1; D ambiguous. Germline values: CDR1 SQVTM, CDR2 ANQGSEA. The CDR3 runs 12 residues. For the CDR3, the DNA is TGCCCACTACCCCCCTCCTACAATGAGCAGTTCTTC. The encoded protein is CPLPPSYNEQFF.

This clonotype was recorded many times. V and J are TRBV5-1 and TRBJ2-1; TRBD2 aligns across 10 bases. CDR3 length: 16 amino acids. J was trimmed by 2 bases and V by 2 bases; bases with no gene match: 4. The germline V gene encodes CDR1 SGHRS and CDR2 YFSETQ. CDR3 in DNA: TGCGCCAGCAGCTTTTTCGGGACTAGCGCCTACAATGAGCAGTTCTTC. This sequence encodes CASSFFGTSAYNEQFF.

This clonotype turned up a few times. The chain has TRBV5-1 and TRBJ2-2; TRBD1 aligns across 7 bases. The CDR3 extends over 14 amino acids. In germline, CDR1 is SGHRS, CDR2 YFSETQ. V lost 4 bases to trimming and J lost 5 bases; unmatched junction nucleotides: 5. As DNA, the CDR3 is TGCGCCAGCAGCAGACAGGGTAAGACCGGGGAGCTGTTTTTT. Its translation: CASSRQGKTGELFF.

This clonotype was seen ten or more times. The CDR3 does not end in the conserved phenylalanine or tryptophan, so this is likely a read error. Because the CDR3's place on the DNA is in doubt, the DNA is left out and the CDR3 is given as listed by TCRdb. This chain connects TRBV7-9 to TRBJ2-7; TRBD1, the table's D call, was not compared with the DNA. Germline V gene data show CDR1 as SEHNR and CDR2 as FQNEAQ (reference sequence). The CDR3 numbers 10 amino acids, ends counted. This CDR3 reads CASSLALEGL.

This clonotype was detected many times. In DNA, the CDR3 is TGTGCCAGCAGGAACCTAGCGGGAGAAGATACGCAGTATTTT. Translation: CASRNLAGEDTQYF. The V call is TRBV2, the J call TRBJ2-3; 10 bases align to TRBD2. Trimming cost V 6 bases and J 5 bases; bases outside gene matches: 5. Per the germline V gene, CDR1 is SNHLY and CDR2 is FYNNEI. This CDR3 has 14 residues.

This clonotype was detected many times. The genes are TRBV5-1 and TRBJ2-1, with TRBD2 matching over 11 bases. V trimming: 2 bases; J trimming: 7 bases; junction bases outside the gene matches: 8. This CDR3 is built from 16 residues. Germline V CDR1 and CDR2: SGHRS, YFSETQ. The CDR3, as DNA: TGCGCCAGCAGCTTACTCACTAGCGGGAGCCTGAATGAGCAGTTCTTC. Its translation is CASSLLTSGSLNEQFF.

This clonotype was detected many times. V is TRBV3-1 and J is TRBJ2-3; 14 bases line up with TRBD2. The ends lost 3 bases at V and 14 bases at J; junction bases unmatched: 7. CDR3 length: 14 residues. The germline V gene encodes CDR1 LGHDT and CDR2 YNNKEL (reference sequence). The CDR3 DNA sequence: TGTGCCAGCAGCCAGCCGACTAGCGGGAGGGCTCTGTATTTT. Translation: CASSQPTSGRALYF.

This clonotype was seen many times. The chain uses TRBV30 and TRBJ2-7, with 8 bases identical to TRBD1. From germline, CDR1 is GTSNPN and CDR2 SVGIG (reference sequence). This CDR3 spans 11 amino acids. Unmatched junction bases numbered 2, after V lost 4 bases and J lost 6 bases. The CDR3 DNA reads TGTGCCTGGAATACAGGGGGCGAGCAGTACTTC. Amino acid sequence: CAWNTGGEQYF. The complete variable domain, with remaining parts taken from reference TRBV30 and TRBJ2-7, reads SQTIHQWPATLVQPVGSPLSLECTVEGTSNPNLYWYRQAAGRGLQLLFYSVGIGQISSEVPQNLSASRPQDRQFILSSKKLLLSDSGFYLCAWNTGGEQYFGPGTRLTVT.

Concerning this clonotype itself: A much larger clone sits a single nucleotide away, making a read error possible. The J gene is TRBJ2-1, the V gene TRBV7-3; 11 positions match TRBD2. Per the germline V gene, CDR1 is SGHTA and CDR2 is FQGTGA. With 7 bases clipped from V and 10 bases from J, the junction kept 18 bases outside the gene matches. The CDR3 spans 17 residues. The CDR3 spells CASKPPSSGGTVGEQFF. The DNA of the CDR3 is TGTGCCAGCAAGCCCCCCTCTAGCGGGGGGACGGTAGGAGAGCAGTTCTTC.

In its sample, this clonotype was seen many times. For the CDR3, the DNA is TGCGCCAGCAGCTTGAAGGACAGTGGCGAGCAGTACTTC. As protein: CASSLKDSGEQYF. V and J are TRBV5-1 and TRBJ2-7; tentatively, D is TRBD1 (6 bases). The V end lost 1 base, the J end lost 6 bases, and 11 bases lay between the germline ends. The CDR3 is 13 amino acids. CDR1 is SGHRS and CDR2 is YFSETQ in the germline V gene.

This clonotype was recorded many times. The gene calls are TRBV5-1 and TRBJ2-1; D is ambiguous. This CDR3 is built from 15 residues. Trimming left V 1 base short and J 2 bases short, with 10 bases between. The germline V gene has CDR1 SGHRS and CDR2 YFSETQ. The CDR3 sequence: CASSLSQSTYNEQFF. The CDR3 bases are TGCGCCAGCAGCTTGTCACAGAGCACCTACAATGAGCAGTTCTTC. Supplemented by reference TRBV5-1 and TRBJ2-1, the full variable domain reads KAGVTQTPRYLIKTRGQQVTLSCSPISGHRSVSWYQQTPGQGLQFLFEYFSETQRNKGNFPGRFSGRQFSNSRSEMNVSTLELGDSALYLCASSLSQSTYNEQFFGPGTRLTVL.

The V gene is TRBV9, the J gene TRBJ2-2, with 11 bases that match TRBD2. The CDR3 spans 16 residues. V lost 3 bases and J lost 5; bases outside the gene matches: 6. Germline V lookup: CDR1 SGDLS, CDR2 YYNGEE. CDR3 loop: CASSAALAGDTGELFF. The CDR3 nucleotides are TGTGCCAGCAGCGCAGCACTAGCGGGAGATACCGGGGAGCTGTTTTTT.

This clonotype was observed at least ten times. The gene calls are TRBV5-1 and TRBJ2-2, with 7 bases that match TRBD1. The CDR3 is 15 residues long. V lost 4 bases to trimming and J lost 3 bases; unmatched junction nucleotides: 6. CDR1 and CDR2 from the germline V gene are SGHRS and YFSETQ. CDR3 bases: TGCGCCAGCAGCGTAGGGGGCGCGTACACCGGGGAGCTGTTTTTT. It encodes CASSVGGAYTGELFF.

This clonotype was counted many times. This chain joins TRBV4-2 and TRBJ2-1, with D possibly being TRBD1 or TRBD2 (6 bases each). Germline CDR1 reads LGHNA; CDR2 reads YNFKEQ. The CDR3 covers 18 residues. V lost 0 bases to trimming and J lost 0 bases, with 15 bases between them. The DNA of the CDR3 is TGTGCCAGCAGCCAAGAATGGGGGGCGGGCAGCTCCTACAATGAGCAGTTCTTC. This translates into CASSQEWGAGSSYNEQFF.

To note about this clonotype: A much larger clone differs from this one at a single base, so this may be a read error. The chain recombines TRBV5-1 with TRBJ2-3; D might be TRBD2 (6 bases). Trimming removed 4 bases at V and 5 bases at J, with 14 bases between. CDR1 is SGHRS, CDR2 YFSETQ, per germline. CDR3 length: 14 amino acids. As DNA, the CDR3 is TGCGCCAGCAGCCCCGGGGCTAGCGAAGATACGCAGTATTTT. Its translation is CASSPGASEDTQYF.

This clonotype was observed many times. The chain couples TRBV3-1 to TRBJ2-1; D is perhaps TRBD2 (5 bases). The V gene lost 4 bases and the J gene lost 6 bases, with 13 bases spanning the gap. The CDR3 spans 14 residues. Germline V lookup: CDR1 LGHDT, CDR2 YNNKEL (reference sequence). The chain's CDR3 is CASSPSFRGNEQFF. CDR3 coding DNA: TGTGCCAGCAGCCCATCATTCCGGGGCAATGAGCAGTTCTTC.

For this clonotype: One base away lies a much larger clone, so this may be a sequencing read error. The chain has TRBV20-1 and TRBJ2-5; 12 bases line up with TRBD1. The CDR3 runs to 16 residues. The V gene end was trimmed by 3 bases and the J gene end by 6 bases; junction bases not matched to a gene: 11. Germline V gene lookup returns CDR1 DFQATT and CDR2 SNEGSKA (reference sequence). The CDR3 DNA sequence: TGCAGTGCTAGTGGGCCCCGGGACAGGGGGCTAAAGACCCAGTACTTC. The encoded protein is CSASGPRDRGLKTQYF.

This clonotype was found a few times. This chain uses TRBV29-1 with TRBJ2-1; 11 bases are a match to TRBD2. V lost 0 bases and J lost 5; bases outside the gene matches: 3. The CDR3 runs to 15 residues. The V gene's germline CDR1 is SQVTM and CDR2 ANQGSEA. The CDR3 reads CSVEDSGRADNEQFF. CDR3 DNA sequence: TGCAGCGTTGAAGATAGCGGGAGGGCAGACAATGAGCAGTTCTTC.

This clonotype has only a few counts. The CDR3 DNA sequence: TGTGCCAGCACCCATTCGGGGGGGACCGGGGAGCTGTTTTTT. Amino acids: CASTHSGGTGELFF. This rearrangement joins TRBV6-1 to TRBJ2-2, with TRBD2 matching 8 bases. Trimming cost V 7 bases and J 5 bases; bases outside gene matches: 6. CDR1 and CDR2 (germline): MNHNS, SASEGT. The CDR3 contains 14 residues.

This clonotype was observed many times. A much larger clone is a single base away; this may be a read error. This chain links TRBV29-1 with TRBJ2-1; TRBD2 is a possible D gene (6 bases). Germline V lookup: CDR1 SQVTM, CDR2 ANQGSEA. CDR3 length equals 14 residues. The CDR3 nucleotides read TGCAGCGCGATGGAGGGGAGCTCCTACAATGGGCAGTTCTTC. Encoded protein: CSAMEGSSYNGQFF.